This T cell receptor beta chain comes out of a study of cytomegalovirus exposure and HLA in healthy donors. Germline values: CDR1 SGHTA, CDR2 FQGNSA. The V and J ends lost 4 bases and 2 bases respectively, with 8 bases between them. This CDR3 comprises 13 residues. PCR was performed using 60 Vbeta and 13 Jbeta primers. Here immunoSEQ multiplex PCR was the method, and the copy in TCRdb shows in-frame clones only, minus some. The repertoire consists of 55,000 to 70,000 clones, with around 78% occurring once and the leading ten covering 6.5% to 8.5%. The sequencing input was PBMCs. The clonotype comes from a young man in good health and CMV-seropositive. The chain is built from TRBV7-2 and TRBJ2-5, with a weak D call TRBD2 (6 bases). In DNA, the CDR3 is TGTGCCAGCAGCTGGGGACTGCAAGAGACCCAGTACTTC. Amino acid sequence: CASSWGLQETQYF.